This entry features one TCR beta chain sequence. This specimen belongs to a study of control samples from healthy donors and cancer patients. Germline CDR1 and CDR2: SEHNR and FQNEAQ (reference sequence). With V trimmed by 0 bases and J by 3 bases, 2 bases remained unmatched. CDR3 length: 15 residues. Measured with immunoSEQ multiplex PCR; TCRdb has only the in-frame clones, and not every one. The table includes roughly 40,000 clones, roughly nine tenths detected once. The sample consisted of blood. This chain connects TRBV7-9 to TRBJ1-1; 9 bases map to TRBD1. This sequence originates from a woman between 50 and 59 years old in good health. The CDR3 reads CASSLAGTGYTEAFF. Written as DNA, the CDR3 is TGTGCCAGCAGCTTAGCTGGGACAGGGTACACTGAAGCTTTCTTT.